Only one count was recorded for the clone carrying this T cell receptor beta chain. The PCR employed 60 Vbeta primers together with 13 Jbeta primers. Method: immunoSEQ multiplex PCR; TCRdb's copy keeps in-frame clones and lacks some. The data show more than 150,000 clones, roughly 77% seen once. The sample belongs to a study of cytomegalovirus exposure and HLA in healthy donors. Deletions cut 5 bases from V and 8 bases from J, with 15 bases between. The CDR3 is 13 amino acids. The germline gives CDR1 MNHEY, CDR2 SMNVEV (reference sequence). Sequenced sample: PBMCs. This TCR was recovered from a woman aged 35 to 49 in good health and CMV-seropositive. V and J are TRBV27 and TRBJ2-5; D is unclear. As DNA, the CDR3 is TGTGCCAGCAGTCAAACCGAGGCAGATACCCAGTACTTC. Translation: CASSQTEADTQYF.